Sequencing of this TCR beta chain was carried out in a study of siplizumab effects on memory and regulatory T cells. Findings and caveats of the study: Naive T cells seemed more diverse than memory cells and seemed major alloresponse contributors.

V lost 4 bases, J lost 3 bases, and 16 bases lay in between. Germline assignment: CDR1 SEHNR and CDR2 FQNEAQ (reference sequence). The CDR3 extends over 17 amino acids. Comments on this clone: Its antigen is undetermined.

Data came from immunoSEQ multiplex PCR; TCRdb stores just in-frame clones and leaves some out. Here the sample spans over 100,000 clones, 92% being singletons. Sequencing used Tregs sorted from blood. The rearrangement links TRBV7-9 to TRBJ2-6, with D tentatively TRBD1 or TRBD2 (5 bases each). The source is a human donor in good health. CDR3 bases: TGTGCCAGCAGCTCAAACCTGGGGGTAGTTGGGGCCAACGTCCTGACTTTC. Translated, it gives CASSSNLGVVGANVLTF. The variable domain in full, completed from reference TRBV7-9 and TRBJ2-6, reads DTGVSQNPRHKITKRGQNVTFRCDPISEHNRLYWYRQTLGQGPEFLTYFQNEAQLEKSRLLSDRFSAERPKGSFSTLEIQRTEQGDSAMYLCASSSNLGVVGANVLTFGAGSRLTVL.